This T cell receptor (beta chain) was sequenced for a study of PD-1 blockade in classical Hodgkin lymphoma. Brentuximab vedotin exposure varied, and every patient relapsed after autologous stem cell transplantation. V was pared by 3 bases and J by 5 bases, with 14 bases between. Germline V CDR1 and CDR2: MNHNS, SASEGT. This CDR3 is built from 14 residues. The protocol was immunoSEQ multiplex PCR, while the TCRdb copy is restricted to in-frame clones and leaves out a portion. Here the sample spans 95,000 to 120,000 clones, nearly 90% being singletons. The source was peripheral blood mononuclear cells (PBMCs), collected before the second cycle of nivolumab. The rearrangement links TRBV6-1 to TRBJ2-7; a weak D match, TRBD1 (5 bases). The sequence was obtained from a human donor with classical Hodgkin lymphoma. The DNA for the CDR3 is TGTGCCAGCAGTGACTCAGGGATAAGAGACGAGCAGTACTTC. Amino acids: CASSDSGIRDEQYF.